Here is one TCR beta chain with its context. This sample is part of a study of blood T cell repertoires in COVID-19. CDR1 is SGHRS, CDR2 YFSETQ, per germline. V shed 0 bases and J shed 3 bases, with 11 bases lying between them. The CDR3 length is 15 residues. Libraries were prepared by immunoSEQ multiplex PCR; TCRdb keeps only in-frame clonotypes and omits some of them. The sample lists roughly 300,000 clones, roughly 83% occurring once. This clonotype was sampled from a human donor with COVID-19, enrolled during active disease. The donor label of this sample is uncertain. The sequenced sample consisted of peripheral blood. The chain carries TRBV5-1 and TRBJ2-3; TRBD1 might be the D (5 bases). CDR3: CASSLEVYRTDTQYF. The CDR3 nucleotides read TGCGCCAGCAGCTTGGAAGTTTACAGGACAGATACGCAGTATTTT.